This T cell receptor (beta chain) emerged from a study of blood T cell repertoires in COVID-19. Germline CDR1 reads SGDLS; CDR2 reads YYNGEE. This CDR3 is built from 15 residues. V was clipped by 4 bases and J by 2 bases, with 13 bases between them. In the authors' workflow: Counts of nucleated cells, estimated from reference gene primer amplification, were obtained. Some clones are missing from TCRdb's copy, which holds only in-frame ones; the method was immunoSEQ multiplex PCR. V and J calls and clone size are those listed in that table; D and trimming were worked out from the DNA. The sample comprises approximately 290,000 clones, about 89% of which are singletons, and roughly 0.8% rests with the top ten.

The receptor was derived from a man aged 25-40 years with acute or convalescent COVID-19. The chain couples TRBV9 to TRBJ1-3; possible D gene TRBD1, 6 bases. The specimen sequenced was peripheral blood. CDR3 nucleotides: TGTGCCAGCAGCTCCGCCGGACAGCCTGGAAACACCATATATTTT. This encodes CASSSAGQPGNTIYF.